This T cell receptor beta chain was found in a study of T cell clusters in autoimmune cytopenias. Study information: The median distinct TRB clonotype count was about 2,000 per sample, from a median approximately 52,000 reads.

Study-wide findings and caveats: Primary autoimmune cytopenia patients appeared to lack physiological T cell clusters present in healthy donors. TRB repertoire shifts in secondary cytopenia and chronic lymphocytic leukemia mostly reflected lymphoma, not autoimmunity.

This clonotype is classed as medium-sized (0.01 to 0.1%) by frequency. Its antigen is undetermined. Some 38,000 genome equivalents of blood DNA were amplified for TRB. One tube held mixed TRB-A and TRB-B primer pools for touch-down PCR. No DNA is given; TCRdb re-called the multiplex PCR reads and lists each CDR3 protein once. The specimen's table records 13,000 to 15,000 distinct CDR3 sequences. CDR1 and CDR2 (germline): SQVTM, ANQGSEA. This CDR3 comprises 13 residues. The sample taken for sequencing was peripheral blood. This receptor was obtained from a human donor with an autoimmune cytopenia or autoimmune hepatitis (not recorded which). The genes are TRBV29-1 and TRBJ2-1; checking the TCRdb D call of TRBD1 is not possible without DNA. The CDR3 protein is CSAGLASYNEQFF.